Listed below are T cell receptor beta chains from one sample, sequenced in a study of control samples from healthy donors and cancer patients. TCRdb's table, derived via immunoSEQ multiplex PCR, lists solely in-frame clones and lacks some. The repertoire consists of 90,000 to 150,000 clones, with approximately 90% occurring once and the leading ten covering less than 3.5%. Sequenced sample: blood. Source of these receptors: a man between 35 and 55 years old in good health. The CDR3 runs from the conserved cysteine through the conserved F or W. D genes are given only for firm matches. Expanded clones are given a class, and other clones once, few, many or no size at all.

TRBV6-1	-	TRBJ1-2	few	CASSDTAGGYTF	TGTGCCAGCAGTGATACAGCCGGTGGCTACACCTTC
TRBV6-6	-	TRBJ1-2	-	CATRGGGRSGYTF	TGTGCCACCCGAGGGGGGGGCCGGTCTGGCTACACCTTC
TRBV2	-	TRBJ2-3	-	CASSRDVTDTQYF	TGTGCCAGCTCCCGGGACGTCACAGATACGCAGTATTTT
TRBV10-1	-	TRBJ1-2	-	CASSDRREAYGYTF	TGCGCCAGCAGTGACAGACGGGAGGCCTATGGCTACACCTTC
TRBV5-6	TRBD2	TRBJ2-7	-	CASSRTSGGPYEQYF	TGTGCCAGCAGCCGGACTAGCGGGGGACCCTACGAGCAGTACTTC
TRBV5-6	-	TRBJ1-4	-	CASSGYRDGPLTLGEKLFF	TGTGCCAGCAGCGGGTATAGGGACGGCCCGTTAACCCTTGGGGAAAAACTGTTTTTT
TRBV5-6	TRBD2	TRBJ2-7	-	CASSPRTSGVYEQYF	TGTGCCAGCAGCCCACGGACTAGCGGGGTCTACGAGCAGTACTTC
TRBV5-1	TRBD1	TRBJ1-4	-	CASSLGGGEGEKLFF	TGCGCCAGCAGCTTGGGAGGGGGCGAAGGGGAAAAACTGTTTTTT
TRBV7-6	-	TRBJ2-2	-	CASSLRGVGTANTGELFF	TGTGCCAGCAGCTTAAGGGGGGTCGGGACAGCGAACACCGGGGAGCTGTTTTTT
TRBV6-6	-	TRBJ2-7	-	CASSPDRTNSYEQYF	TGTGCCAGCAGCCCCGACAGGACTAATTCCTACGAGCAGTACTTC
TRBV4-1	TRBD2	TRBJ2-1	-	CASSRTLAGLNNEQFF	TGCGCCAGCAGCCGGACCCTAGCGGGGCTAAACAATGAGCAGTTCTTC
TRBV6-4	TRBD1	TRBJ1-2	-	CARTGRTPLAFTNYGYTF	TGTGCCAGGACAGGGCGGACCCCGCTCGCCTTTACTAACTATGGCTACACCTTC
TRBV30	-	TRBJ1-1	-	CAWSMFGSVTTTEAFF	TGTGCCTGGAGTATGTTCGGGTCGGTAACAACCACTGAAGCTTTCTTT
TRBV6-4	TRBD2	TRBJ2-3	-	CASSEGGGDTQYF	TGTGCCAGCAGTGAGGGGGGGGGAGATACGCAGTATTTT
TRBV23-1	-	TRBJ1-4	medium-sized	CASSPTRTATNEKLFF	TGCGCCAGCAGTCCTACGAGGACAGCAACTAATGAAAAACTGTTTTTT
TRBV7-2	-	TRBJ1-2	-	CASSRRSRDYGYTF	TGTGCCAGCAGCCGGCGCTCCAGGGACTATGGCTACACCTTC
TRBV28	TRBD2	TRBJ2-5	-	CASSLNSGGRETQYF	TGTGCCAGCAGTTTAAATAGCGGGGGTCGAGAGACCCAGTACTTC
TRBV12-5	-	TRBJ1-1	few	CASETSTGNTEAFF	TGTGCTAGTGAGACTTCGACAGGGAACACTGAAGCTTTCTTT
TRBV10-1	TRBD2	TRBJ2-3	once	CASSESLAGGKPSTDTQYF	TGCGCCAGCAGTGAGTCGCTAGCGGGGGGAAAACCTAGCACAGATACGCAGTATTTT
TRBV18	-	TRBJ1-2	-	CASSLDAGSGYTF	TGTGCCAGCTCCCTGGACGCTGGATCCGGCTACACCTTC
TRBV9	-	TRBJ1-3	-	CASSVSRAGNTIYF	TGTGCCAGCAGCGTATCCAGGGCTGGAAACACCATATATTTT
TRBV9	-	TRBJ2-5	-	CASSVGGAETQYF	TGTGCCAGCAGCGTCGGAGGTGCGGAGACCCAGTACTTC
TRBV19	TRBD1	TRBJ1-6	-	CASSTGQGYNSPLHF	TGTGCCAGTAGCACGGGACAGGGGTATAATTCACCCCTCCACTTT
TRBV6-5	-	TRBJ1-2	once	CASSYSPTGHYGYTF	TGTGCCAGCAGTTACTCTCCCACAGGGCACTATGGCTACACCTTC
TRBV24-1	-	TRBJ1-5	-	CATSGSGKAQPQHF	TGTGCCACCTCGGGATCTGGAAAGGCTCAGCCCCAGCATTTT
TRBV4-1	-	TRBJ2-7	-	CASSQDGQGGGYEQYF	TGCGCCAGCAGCCAAGATGGGCAGGGAGGAGGCTACGAGCAGTACTTC
TRBV3-1/TRBV3-2	TRBD2	TRBJ2-7	-	CASSQGLAGITYEQYF	TGTGCCAGCAGCCAAGGGCTAGCGGGGATCACCTACGAGCAGTACTTC
TRBV4-3	-	TRBJ2-7	-	CASSQDPPGVVSYEQYF	TGCGCCAGCAGCCAAGATCCTCCAGGGGTAGTTTCCTACGAGCAGTACTTC
TRBV5-6	-	TRBJ1-1	-	CASSLGGGVAEAFF	TGTGCCAGCAGCTTAGGGGGAGGCGTGGCTGAAGCTTTCTTT
TRBV7-9	-	TRBJ2-7	few	CASSLAAAGYSEGQYF	TGTGCCAGCAGCTTAGCGGCTGCAGGGTATTCGGAGGGGCAGTACTTC
TRBV19	-	TRBJ2-1	-	CASSFENHYNEQFF	TGTGCCAGTAGTTTCGAAAATCACTACAATGAGCAGTTCTTC
TRBV9	-	TRBJ2-3	-	CASSGMADTQYF	TGTGCCAGCAGCGGTATGGCAGATACGCAGTATTTT
TRBV5-1	TRBD1	TRBJ1-6	-	CASSWGQGFTSPLHF	TGCGCCAGCAGCTGGGGACAGGGCTTTACCTCACCCCTCCACTTT
TRBV24-1	TRBD1	TRBJ1-2	-	CATSDSDRAYGYTF	TGTGCCACCAGTGATTCGGACAGGGCCTATGGCTACACCTTC
TRBV3-1/TRBV3-2	-	TRBJ1-1	few	CASSPPLGRGNTEAFF	TGTGCCAGCAGCCCCCCCTTGGGCAGGGGGAACACTGAAGCTTTCTTT
TRBV11-2	TRBD2	TRBJ2-5	-	CASSLFGSGGAETQYF	TGTGCCAGCAGCTTATTCGGGAGCGGGGGGGCGGAGACCCAGTACTTC
TRBV3-1/TRBV3-2	-	TRBJ1-2	-	CASSQGAGPGHGYTF	TGTGCCAGCAGCCAAGGGGCCGGGCCCGGCCATGGCTACACCTTC
TRBV18	TRBD1	TRBJ2-7	-	CASSRDRGPSYEQYF	TGTGCCAGCTCACGAGACAGGGGGCCCTCCTACGAGCAGTACTTC
TRBV30	-	TRBJ1-6	-	CAWSPPGRNSPLHF	TGTGCCTGGAGCCCCCCAGGTCGTAATTCACCCCTCCACTTT
TRBV12-5	TRBD1	TRBJ2-7	-	CASALGQGVHF	TGTGCTAGTGCTTTGGGACAGGGGGTACACTTC
TRBV4-2	-	TRBJ1-5	-	CASSQGAGAQPQHF	TGTGCCAGCAGCCAAGGGGCAGGGGCCCAGCCCCAGCATTTT
TRBV6-5	-	TRBJ1-1	-	CASSKTENTEAFF	TGTGCCAGCAGTAAGACAGAGAACACTGAAGCTTTCTTT
TRBV7-3	TRBD1	TRBJ2-2	once	CASSPRGLGTGELFF	TGTGCCAGCAGCCCCAGGGGGCTGGGCACCGGGGAGCTGTTTTTT
TRBV12-3/TRBV12-4	-	TRBJ1-1	-	CASSPPGDTEAFF	TGTGCCAGCAGTCCCCCAGGGGACACTGAAGCTTTCTTT
TRBV5-4	TRBD1	TRBJ1-1	-	CASSLSLQGANTEAFF	TGTGCCAGCAGCTTGTCCCTACAGGGGGCGAACACTGAAGCTTTCTTT
TRBV7-9	TRBD1	TRBJ1-5	-	CASSLGGGGNQPQHF	TGTGCCAGCAGCTTGGGAGGGGGCGGCAATCAGCCCCAGCATTTT
TRBV9	-	TRBJ2-3	-	CASSADDGGRWGDTQYF	TGTGCCAGCAGCGCCGACGACGGGGGCCGCTGGGGTGATACGCAGTATTTT
TRBV11-3	-	TRBJ2-1	few	CARKIRAMNEQFF	TGTGCCAGGAAGATTCGAGCGATGAATGAGCAGTTCTTC
TRBV4-3	-	TRBJ1-6	few	CASSQEDSLDSPLHF	TGCGCCAGCAGCCAAGAGGACTCCTTGGATTCACCCCTCCACTTT
TRBV24-1	TRBD1	TRBJ1-2	once	CATSEAGTGNGYTF	TGTGCCACCAGTGAAGCCGGGACAGGGAACGGCTACACCTTC
TRBV2	TRBD2	TRBJ2-7	many	CASRLTSGGVYEQYF	TGTGCCAGCAGACTGACTAGCGGGGGGGTCTACGAGCAGTACTTC
TRBV6-5	TRBD1	TRBJ2-7	-	CASSYGDRDYEQYF	TGTGCCAGCAGTTACGGGGACAGGGACTACGAGCAGTACTTC
TRBV5-1	-	TRBJ1-1	-	CASGTVQGSEAFF	TGCGCCAGCGGAACCGTCCAGGGGTCTGAAGCTTTCTTT